This T cell receptor (beta chain) is drawn from a study of post-analysis software for immune sequencing data. Study observations and caveats: Strong co-clustering by F measure was evident for samples that had been prepared in the same batch. TRBV segments more frequent in patients than in controls numbered roughly five and included TRBV5-6, TRBV5-1 and TRBV20-1. Normalized Chao1 diversity in multiple sclerosis patients fell significantly below that of controls.

There are 15 residues in the CDR3. Trimming took off 0 bases at V and 4 bases at J, with 12 bases between the two ends. Germline V lookup: CDR1 LGHDT, CDR2 YNNKEL (reference sequence). As concerns this clonotype: What it recognizes is unknown.

Included in the TCR beta cDNA libraries were unique molecular identifiers. Each CDR3 protein is one row after TCRdb ran MiXCR on the PCR reads. The sample lists about 540,000 distinct CDR3 sequences, about a third occurring once. The J gene is TRBJ1-2, the V gene TRBV3-1; D is undetermined. Sequenced input: blood. This clonotype was obtained from a girl younger than 18 with multiple sclerosis. The CDR3 DNA sequence: TGTGCCAGCAGCCAAGAATCCCCGGAAAGCTATGGCTACACCTTC. It encodes CASSQESPESYGYTF.